These 27 T cell receptor beta chains came from one sample sequenced in a study of T cell repertoires in cytomegalovirus infection. TCRdb fed the reads into MiXCR, producing one record per CDR3 protein. Of over 90,000 distinct CDR3 sequences in the sample, about 17% were seen once. Sequencing was carried out using PBMCs. The receptors were gathered from a human donor in good health (CMV status not recorded). Some clones in this sample may be carry-over from other donors' samples.

V usage is TRBV29-1 and J usage is TRBJ1-2, with 7 bases fitting TRBD1. The CDR3 is made up of 12 amino acids. Trimming removed 7 bases from V and 3 bases from J; junction bases left unmatched: 5. Germline V CDR1 and CDR2: SQVTM, ANQGSEA. The CDR3 DNA is TGCAGCGCTGGACAGGCCTACTATGGCTACACCTTC. Translated: CSAGQAYYGYTF. The complete variable domain, with remaining parts taken from reference TRBV29-1 and TRBJ1-2, reads SAVISQKPSRDICQRGTSLTIQCQVDSQVTMMFWYRQQPGQSLTLIATANQGSEATYESGFVIDKFPISRPNLTFSTLTVSNMSPEDSSIYLCSAGQAYYGYTFGSGTRLTVV.

The sample holds a few counts of this clonotype. The chain links TRBV7-6 to TRBJ1-2; D is undetermined. Germline V gene data show CDR1 as SGHVS and CDR2 as FNYEAQ. V gave up 3 bases and J gave up 0 bases, with 14 bases separating them. The CDR3 spans 16 residues. Here the CDR3 DNA reads TGTGCCAGCAGCTTGACAAGGGCGCCGGCTAACTATGGCTACACCTTC. As protein: CASSLTRAPANYGYTF.

This clonotype was picked up many times. The chain is built from TRBV15 and TRBJ1-1; D is undetermined. The CDR3 is 10 residues long. The germline V gene has CDR1 LNHNV and CDR2 YYDKDF (reference sequence). Between the trimmed V and J ends, which lost 1 base and 11 bases, there was a span of 5 bases. The CDR3 region is CATSRVYAFF. In DNA, the CDR3 is TGTGCCACCAGCAGAGTATACGCTTTCTTT.

In its sample, this clonotype was seen a few times. The V and J genes are TRBV11-2 and TRBJ2-3; 7 nucleotides match TRBD1. This CDR3 has 14 amino acids. Germline trimming cut 3 bases from V and 4 bases from J; bases unmatched to any gene: 4. Germline CDR1 is SGHAT and CDR2 is FQNNGV. The CDR3 spells CASSLRGRPDTQYF. CDR3 DNA sequence: TGTGCCAGCAGCTTGAGGGGGCGCCCAGATACGCAGTATTTT.

This sequence joins TRBV20-1 and TRBJ2-3; D is unresolved. The CDR3 contains 12 residues. Germline values: CDR1 DFQATT, CDR2 SNEGSKA (reference sequence). The V end lost 6 bases, the J end lost 0 bases, and 7 bases lay between the germline ends. The CDR3 sequence: CSATASTDTQYF. The DNA of the CDR3 is TGCAGTGCCACGGCGAGCACAGATACGCAGTATTTT.

The V call is TRBV29-1, the J call TRBJ1-1, with TRBD1 matching 8 bases. V shed 3 bases, J shed 5 bases, and the junction held 8 bases outside the gene matches. Germline V gives CDR1 SQVTM, CDR2 ANQGSEA. The CDR3 has 14 amino acids. CDR3 coding DNA: TGCAGCGTTGATGGGGACAGGCAGAGGACTGAAGCTTTCTTT. Residues: CSVDGDRQRTEAFF.

The chain recombines TRBV28 with TRBJ1-1; no clear D. The V gene lost 7 bases and the J gene lost 2 bases, with 14 bases spanning the gap. The CDR3 is 14 amino acids. The germline V gene has CDR1 MDHEN and CDR2 SYDVKM. The CDR3 coding sequence is TGTGCCAGCAATACGGGGTTGTCAAACACTGAAGCTTTCTTT. It codes for CASNTGLSNTEAFF.

The chain joins TRBV29-1 to TRBJ2-1, with TRBD2 identical over 15 bases. The germline CDR1 and CDR2 sequences are SQVTM and ANQGSEA. This CDR3 has 16 amino acids. Unmatched junction bases numbered 7, after V lost 6 bases and J lost 4 bases. CDR3 coding DNA: TGCAGCGTAAGCCCGGGACTAGCGGGGGGATACAATGAGCAGTTCTTC. Its protein is CSVSPGLAGGYNEQFF.

This chain joins TRBV2 and TRBJ2-7; 10 nucleotides align to TRBD1. The CDR3 is 15 amino acids. Germline trimming cut 4 bases from V and 5 bases from J; bases unmatched to any gene: 8. The germline CDR1 and CDR2 sequences are SNHLY and FYNNEI. CDR3 sequence reads: CASSAWGQGTHEQYF. DNA for the CDR3: TGTGCCAGCAGTGCATGGGGACAGGGGACCCACGAGCAGTACTTC.

J is TRBJ1-2 and V is TRBV28, with 11 bases aligning to TRBD1. Unmatched junction bases numbered 5, after V lost 5 bases and J lost 6 bases. The CDR3 totals 14 residues. The germline gives CDR1 MDHEN, CDR2 SYDVKM. The CDR3 sequence: CASSRTGGWDGYTF. In DNA, the CDR3 is TGTGCCAGCAGTCGGACAGGGGGCTGGGATGGCTACACCTTC.

The chain joins TRBV5-1 to TRBJ2-7, with 13 bases aligning to TRBD2. The V gene's germline CDR1 is SGHRS and CDR2 YFSETQ. V lost 4 bases and J lost 4; bases outside the gene matches: 8. This CDR3 is built from 16 residues. Here the CDR3 DNA reads TGCGCCAGCAGCCTCGGACTAGCGGGGGTCCAGTACGAGCAGTACTTC. Translating it yields CASSLGLAGVQYEQYF.

By share, this clonotype ranks as medium-sized. The chain uses TRBV7-8 and TRBJ1-5; D gene unclear. V was trimmed by 5 bases and J by 3 bases, leaving 11 bases between them. Germline V lookup: CDR1 SGHVS, CDR2 FQNEAQ. The CDR3 has 14 amino acids. The DNA of the CDR3 is TGTGCCAGCAGCGAAGACACTTACAATCAGCCCCAGCATTTT. Protein: CASSEDTYNQPQHF.

This clonotype is medium-sized (0.01 to 0.1%). This sequence joins TRBV4-1 and TRBJ2-7, with D uncertain. CDR1 MGHRA and CDR2 YSYEKL come from the germline V gene. Between the trimmed V and J ends, which lost 1 base and 2 bases, there was a span of 12 bases. This CDR3 spans 15 amino acids. The CDR3 DNA follows: TGCGCCAGCAGCCAAGGAAACACGGCCACCTACGAGCAGTACTTC. Amino acids: CASSQGNTATYEQYF.

The V and J genes are TRBV6-2 or TRBV6-3 and TRBJ1-2, with D perhaps TRBD1 (5 bases). The CDR3 contains 14 residues. Germline loops: CDR1 MNHEY, CDR2 SVGEGT. V lost 4 bases and J 4 bases, leaving 13 bases between the germline ends. CDR3 DNA: TGTGCCAGCAGTTCCGTCAGGGACTCCTATGGCTACACCTTC. Amino acids: CASSSVRDSYGYTF.

This clonotype was seen only a few times. V usage is TRBV20-1 and J usage is TRBJ2-7, with a weak D call TRBD1 (6 bases). Deletions cut 2 bases from V and 3 bases from J, with 14 bases between. The CDR3 runs to 14 residues. The germline gives CDR1 DFQATT, CDR2 SNEGSKA (reference sequence). The CDR3 protein is CSARPATGYYEQYF. The CDR3 nucleotides read TGCAGTGCTAGACCCGCGACAGGCTACTACGAGCAGTACTTC.

This clonotype showed up many times. CDR3 sequence (DNA): TGTGCCAGCAGTATAGACCCGGCCACCGGGGAGCTGTTTTTT. Its protein product is CASSIDPATGELFF. The rearrangement links TRBV11-1 to TRBJ2-2; D is uncertain. V lost 6 bases, J lost 4 bases, and 12 bases lay in between. The CDR3 sequence is 14 residues long. Germline CDR1 is SGHAT and CDR2 is FQDESV (reference sequence).

Comments on this clonotype: This may arise from a read error, as a much more abundant clone is one base away. The rearrangement links TRBV5-1 to TRBJ2-1, with D maybe TRBD1 (5 bases). CDR3 length equals 16 residues. The germline V gene encodes CDR1 SGHRS and CDR2 YFSETQ. CDR3 sequence (DNA): TGCGCCGGCAGCTTGGTTCCAGGGCCCTCCTACAATGAGCAGTTCTTC. Its translation is CAGSLVPGPSYNEQFF.

This clonotype was seen only a few times. The J gene is TRBJ1-4, the V gene TRBV14; 9 positions match TRBD1. This CDR3 has 15 residues. After removal of 1 base from V and 7 bases from J, the junction contained 4 bases not matched to a gene. CDR1 is SGHDN and CDR2 is FVKESK in the germline V gene. The CDR3 spells CASSQVGTGSEKLFF. CDR3 DNA sequence: TGTGCCAGCAGCCAAGTGGGGACAGGGTCTGAAAAACTGTTTTTT.

On this clonotype: A read error may account for a junction end that differs from germline. The chain carries TRBV28 and TRBJ1-4, with D perhaps matching TRBD1 (5 bases). CDR1 and CDR2 (germline): MDHEN, SYDVKM. There are 13 residues in the CDR3. As DNA, the CDR3 is TGTGCCTGCAGTACCCGACGGACAGAAAAACTGTTTTTT. It specifies CACSTRRTEKLFF.

The chain couples TRBV11-2 to TRBJ2-1; possibly TRBD1 or TRBD2 for D (5 bases each). CDR3 length: 15 amino acids. Trimming took 1 base from V and 4 from J, leaving 11 bases between them. Germline V gene sequence: CDR1 SGHAT, CDR2 FQNNGV. The CDR3 region is CASSLAGPYYNEQFF. CDR3 DNA: TGTGCCAGCAGCTTAGCGGGACCCTATTACAATGAGCAGTTCTTC. The full variable domain, in which reference TRBV11-2 and TRBJ2-1 provide the parts outside the CDR3, is EAGVAQSPRYKIIEKRQSVAFWCNPISGHATLYWYQQILGQGPKLLIQFQNNGVVDDSQLPKDRFSAERLKGVDSTLKIQPAKLEDSAVYLCASSLAGPYYNEQFFGPGTRLTVL.

As to this clonotype: Compared with germline, one end of the junction differs, possibly owing to a read error. This chain joins TRBV10-3 and TRBJ1-1, with D possibly being TRBD1 (6 bases). The CDR3 consists of 15 residues. Germline values: CDR1 ENHRY, CDR2 SYGVKD. The CDR3 spells CATSGGDIGNTEAFF. The CDR3 coding sequence is TGTGCCACCAGTGGGGGGGACATTGGGAACACTGAAGCTTTCTTT.

This clonotype was observed a few times. The rearrangement links TRBV24-1 to TRBJ2-1; unclear D gene. V lost 0 bases to trimming and J lost 9 bases, with 2 bases between them. The CDR3 spans 11 residues. From germline, CDR1 is KGHDR and CDR2 SFDVKD. CDR3 sequence: CATSDLGEQFF. The CDR3 DNA sequence: TGTGCCACCAGTGATTTGGGTGAGCAGTTCTTC.

This chain connects TRBV5-6 to TRBJ2-6; tentative D call: TRBD1 (6 bases). CDR1 and CDR2 (germline): SGHDT, YYEEEE. This CDR3 has 16 residues. Trimming removed 7 bases at V and 0 bases at J, with 14 bases between. The DNA for the CDR3 is TGTGCCAGCGTACCGGGACACCCCTCTGGGGCCAACGTCCTGACTTTC. Translating it yields CASVPGHPSGANVLTF.

This clonotype was counted at least ten times. V gene TRBV12-3 or TRBV12-4 combines with J gene TRBJ2-7; D possibly matches TRBD1 or TRBD2 (5 bases each). This CDR3 contains 13 residues. V lost 8 bases and J 6 bases, leaving 17 bases between the germline ends. CDR3 nucleotide sequence: TGTGCCAGCCGGGGCAGTCGGGGATCCGAGCAGTACTTC. Translating gives CASRGSRGSEQYF.

V usage is TRBV4-3 and J usage is TRBJ2-7; no definite D call. The CDR3 totals 13 residues. Germline values: CDR1 LGHNA, CDR2 YSLEER. Trimming removed 1 base from V and 1 base from J, with 5 bases in between. The DNA for the CDR3 is TGCGCCAGCAGCCAAGGTGTATCCTACGAGCAGTACTTC. This sequence encodes CASSQGVSYEQYF.

This chain connects TRBV29-1 to TRBJ2-5; D unresolved. Deletions cut 7 bases from V and 3 bases from J, with 6 bases between. Looked up from germline, CDR1 is SQVTM and CDR2 is ANQGSEA. The CDR3 totals 10 residues. CDR3: CSGQEETQYF. CDR3 nucleotides: TGCAGCGGCCAAGAAGAGACCCAGTACTTC. Looking up the rest from reference TRBV29-1 and TRBJ2-5 gives the full variable domain: SAVISQKPSRDICQRGTSLTIQCQVDSQVTMMFWYRQQPGQSLTLIATANQGSEATYESGFVIDKFPISRPNLTFSTLTVSNMSPEDSSIYLCSGQEETQYFGPGTRLLVL.

There are many counts of this clonotype. V usage is TRBV6-5 and J usage is TRBJ2-2; D assignment may be TRBD1 or TRBD2 (5 bases each). Trimming took off 5 bases at V and 4 bases at J, with 14 bases between the two ends. The CDR3 has 15 amino acids. Germline CDR1 MNHEY, CDR2 SVGAGI. The CDR3 DNA reads TGTGCCAGCAGTCCCCCGGGACGGGGCACCGGGGAGCTGTTTTTT. Protein sequence: CASSPPGRGTGELFF.